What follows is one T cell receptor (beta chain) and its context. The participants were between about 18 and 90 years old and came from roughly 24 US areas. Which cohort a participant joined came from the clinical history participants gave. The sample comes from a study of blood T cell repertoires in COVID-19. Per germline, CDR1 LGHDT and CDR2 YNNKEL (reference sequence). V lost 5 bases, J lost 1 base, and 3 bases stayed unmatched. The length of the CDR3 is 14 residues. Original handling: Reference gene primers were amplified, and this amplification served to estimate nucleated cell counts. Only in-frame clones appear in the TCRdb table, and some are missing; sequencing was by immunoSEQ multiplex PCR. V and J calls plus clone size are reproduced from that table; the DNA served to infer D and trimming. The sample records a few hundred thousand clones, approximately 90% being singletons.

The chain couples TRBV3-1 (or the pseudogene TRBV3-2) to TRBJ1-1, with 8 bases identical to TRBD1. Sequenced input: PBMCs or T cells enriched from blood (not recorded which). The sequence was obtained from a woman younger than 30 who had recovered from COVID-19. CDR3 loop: CASSFGQGNTEAFF. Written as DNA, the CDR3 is TGTGCCAGCAGCTTCGGACAGGGGAACACTGAAGCTTTCTTT.